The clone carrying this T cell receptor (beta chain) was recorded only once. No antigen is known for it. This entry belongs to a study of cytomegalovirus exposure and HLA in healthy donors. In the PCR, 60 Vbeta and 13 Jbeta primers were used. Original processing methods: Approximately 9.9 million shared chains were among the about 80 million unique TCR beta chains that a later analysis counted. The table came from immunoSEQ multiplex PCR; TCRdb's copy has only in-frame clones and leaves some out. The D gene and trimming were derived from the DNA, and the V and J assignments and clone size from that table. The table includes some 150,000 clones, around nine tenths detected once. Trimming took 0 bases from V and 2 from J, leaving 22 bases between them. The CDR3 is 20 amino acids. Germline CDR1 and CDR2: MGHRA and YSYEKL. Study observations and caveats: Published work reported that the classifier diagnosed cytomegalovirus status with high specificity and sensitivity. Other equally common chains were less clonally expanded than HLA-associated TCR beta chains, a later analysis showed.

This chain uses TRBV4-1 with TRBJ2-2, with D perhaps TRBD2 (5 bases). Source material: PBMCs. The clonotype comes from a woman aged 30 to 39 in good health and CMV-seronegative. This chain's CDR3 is CASSQEYRGRRAYNTGELFF. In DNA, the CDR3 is TGCGCCAGCAGCCAAGAATACCGAGGGCGCCGGGCCTATAACACCGGGGAGCTGTTTTTT.